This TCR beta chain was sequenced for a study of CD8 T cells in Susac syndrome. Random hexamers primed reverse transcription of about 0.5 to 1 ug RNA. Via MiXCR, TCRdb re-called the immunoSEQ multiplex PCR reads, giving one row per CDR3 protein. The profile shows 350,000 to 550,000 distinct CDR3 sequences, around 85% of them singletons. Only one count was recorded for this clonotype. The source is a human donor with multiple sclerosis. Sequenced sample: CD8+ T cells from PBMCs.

The CDR3, as DNA: TGTGCCAGCAGTGAATCCCGGGGGGCGATAGGATTAGCCAAAAACATTCAGTACTTC. Protein: CASSESRGAIGLAKNIQYF. The genes are TRBV25-1 and TRBJ2-4; D may be TRBD2 (7 bases). V dropped 1 base and J dropped 0 bases, with 19 bases sitting between them. Looked up from germline, CDR1 is MGHDK and CDR2 is SYGVNS. The CDR3 length is 19 residues.